This TCR beta chain derives from a study of CD4 T cells in relation to SARS-CoV-2 and coronaviruses. Study background: Negative control cultures got HIV-1 Nef peptides or no peptide.

The unexposed donors gave CD4+ T cells in about 2011-2019, prior to COVID-19. After roughly ten days of culture, CD4+ T cells were isolated. Cells permitting, SARS-CoV-2 S/N and four cold-coronavirus spikes were tested on unexposed-donor CD4+ T cells. CDR3 size: 15 residues. CDR1 and CDR2 from the germline V gene are LGHNA and YNFKEQ. The V gene end was trimmed by 3 bases and the J gene end by 4 bases; junction bases not matched to a gene: 8. TCRdb keeps only in-frame clones here, not all; method: immunoSEQ multiplex PCR. The data contain just under 30,000 clones, about 76% of them singletons. A remark on this clone: Its antigen is undetermined.

The TCR comes from a human donor in good health. The sequencing input was CD4+ T cells from PBMCs, cultured in vitro. The J gene is TRBJ2-5, the V gene TRBV4-2; 7 positions agree with TRBD1. Here the CDR3 DNA reads TGTGCCAGCAGCCAGGCCCGACAGGGACCAGAGACCCAGTACTTC. Its translation is CASSQARQGPETQYF.